Below, 8 T cell receptor beta chains from the same sample are listed, as sequenced in a study of blood T cell repertoires in COVID-19. The method was immunoSEQ multiplex PCR; TCRdb's version includes in-frame clones alone and lacks a portion of them. The data hold 130,000 or so clones, with around 83% observed a single time. Input material: PBMCs or T cells enriched from blood (not recorded which). The receptors derive from a man aged 30 to 45 who had recovered from COVID-19.

V and J are TRBV15 and TRBJ2-1, with D maybe TRBD2 (6 bases). V gave up 0 bases and J gave up 1 base, with 10 bases separating them. This CDR3 region has 16 residues. The germline CDR1 and CDR2 sequences are LNHNV and YYDKDF (reference sequence). The CDR3 here is CATSRDTSRSYNEQFF. In nucleotides, the CDR3 is TGTGCCACCAGCAGAGATACTAGCAGATCCTACAATGAGCAGTTCTTC.

This clone was found a few times. Other DNA sequences within the sample encode an identical CDR3. The chain carries TRBV27 and TRBJ2-1; maybe TRBD1 (5 bases). Trimming left V 2 bases short and J 0 bases short, with 5 bases between. CDR1 MNHEY and CDR2 SMNVEV come from the germline V gene (reference sequence). The CDR3 contains 14 residues. In nucleotides, the CDR3 is TGTGCCAGCAGTTTAAGGGGCTCCTACAATGAGCAGTTCTTC. The encoded protein is CASSLRGSYNEQFF.

V is TRBV7-6 and J is TRBJ2-2; D perhaps matches TRBD1 (6 bases). V was clipped by 3 bases and J by 0 bases, with 8 bases between them. The V gene's germline CDR1 is SGHVS and CDR2 FNYEAQ. The CDR3 runs 15 residues. The CDR3: CASSFGTSNTGELFF. DNA for the CDR3: TGTGCCAGCAGCTTTGGGACATCGAACACCGGGGAGCTGTTTTTT.

V is TRBV11-2 and J is TRBJ1-5; TRBD1 agrees at 8 bases. CDR3 size: 15 residues. With 5 bases clipped from V and 2 bases from J, the junction kept 5 bases outside the gene matches. Germline CDR1 is SGHAT and CDR2 is FQNNGV. CDR3 amino acids: CASSLDRDGNQPQHF. CDR3 nucleotides: TGTGCCAGCAGCCTGGACAGGGATGGCAATCAGCCCCAGCATTTT.

The chain joins TRBV19 to TRBJ2-1; tentatively, D is TRBD2 (5 bases). CDR1 LNHDA and CDR2 SQIVND come from the germline V gene (reference sequence). The length of the CDR3 is 12 residues. V lost 5 bases, J lost 13 bases, and 15 bases lay in between. CDR3 amino acids: CASSLGRRTQFF. CDR3 nucleotide sequence: TGTGCCAGTAGTCTAGGGAGACGTACTCAGTTCTTC.

V is TRBV21-1 and J is TRBJ2-1; the table's TRBD2 call for D was not verified on the DNA. TRBV21-1 is a pseudogene segment. The CDR3 has 12 amino acids. DNA of the CDR3: TGTGCCAGCAGCACTAGCGGGAGTGAGCAGTTCTTC. As protein: CASSTSGSEQFF.

The chain combines TRBV11-2 with TRBJ2-1, with D perhaps TRBD2 (6 bases). The V and J ends lost 4 bases and 7 bases respectively, with 14 bases between them. CDR3 length equals 14 residues. The germline V gene has CDR1 SGHAT and CDR2 FQNNGV. CDR3 in amino acids: CASSYRAEGNEQFF. The CDR3, as DNA: TGTGCCAGCAGCTACCGTGCGGAGGGGAATGAGCAGTTCTTC.

The chain couples TRBV29-1 to TRBJ1-5; D perhaps matches TRBD1 (6 bases). The CDR3 length is 13 residues. V lost 7 bases and J lost 7, with 17 bases in between. Germline assignment: CDR1 SQVTM and CDR2 ANQGSEA. CDR3 in amino acids: CSAGEGDRQPQHF. The CDR3 region has the DNA TGCAGCGCCGGAGAGGGCGACAGGCAGCCCCAGCATTTT.